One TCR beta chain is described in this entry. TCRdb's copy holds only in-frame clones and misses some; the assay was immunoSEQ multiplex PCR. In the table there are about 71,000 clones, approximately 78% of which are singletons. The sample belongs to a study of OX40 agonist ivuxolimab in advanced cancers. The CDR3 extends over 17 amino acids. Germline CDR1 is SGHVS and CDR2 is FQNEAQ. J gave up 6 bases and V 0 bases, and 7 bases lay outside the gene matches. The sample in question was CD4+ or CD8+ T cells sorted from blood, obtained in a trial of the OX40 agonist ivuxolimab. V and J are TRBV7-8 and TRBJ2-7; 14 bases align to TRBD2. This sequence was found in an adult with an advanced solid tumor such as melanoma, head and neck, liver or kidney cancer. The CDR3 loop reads CASSLASGTSGRGEQYF. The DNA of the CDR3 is TGTGCCAGCAGCTTAGCATCCGGGACTAGCGGGAGAGGCGAGCAGTACTTC.